A single T cell receptor (beta chain) is shown here with its context. TCRdb called the 5' RACE reads again in MiXCR, with one record for every CDR3 protein. The sample includes approximately 500,000 distinct CDR3 sequences, 24% of them seen just once. These data are taken from a study of identical twins. The ends lost 6 bases at V and 1 base at J; junction bases unmatched: 8. This CDR3 has 14 amino acids. Germline V lookup: CDR1 DFQATT, CDR2 SNEGSKA (reference sequence). The same sample was also used in a study of T cells expressing NK-cell markers. That source adds: Eight donors were sequenced, seven testing HCMV-seropositive and one testing seronegative.

The chain couples TRBV20-1 to TRBJ2-5; 7 nucleotides agree with TRBD1. Sequenced input: CD4+ T cells sorted from blood. This clonotype was sampled from a woman aged 18 to 35 in good health. CDR3: CSAPDRAFQETQYF. The CDR3 DNA is TGCAGTGCACCCGACAGGGCATTCCAAGAGACCCAGTACTTC.